This is a list of T cell receptor beta chains from one sample in a study of control samples from healthy donors and cancer patients. The data were produced by immunoSEQ multiplex PCR, yet TCRdb's version contains in-frame clones alone and is incomplete. In the table there are fewer than 85,000 clones, approximately 89% of which are singletons. Sequenced material: blood. Source of these receptors: a man aged 50-60 years in good health. Each CDR3 is given without its conserved first and last residue. The D gene is left open where the match is weak.

D gene	CDR3 length	V gene	J gene	CDR3 protein
.	13	TRBV9	TRBJ1-2	ASSVVPGANYGYT
TRBD1	11	TRBV6-5	TRBJ1-4	ASSPGQGEKLF
.	12	TRBV7-2	TRBJ2-5	ASSLEMGGETQY
.	12	TRBV27	TRBJ1-2	ASSSYLGNYGYT
.	11	TRBV6-2/TRBV6-3	TRBJ1-2	ASSYRWSYGYT
.	9	TRBV6-4	TRBJ2-1	ASSDFTEQF
.	11	TRBV29-1	TRBJ1-2	SVEDIQGYGYT
.	11	TRBV21-1	TRBJ1-1	ASSRSGNTEAF
.	13	TRBV15	TRBJ2-5	ATSRGRGGEETQY
.	10	TRBV6-5	TRBJ2-3	ASSRQGDTQY
TRBD1	13	TRBV9	TRBJ2-1	ASSETGSSYNEQF
TRBD1	11	TRBV5-4	TRBJ1-1	ASREQGATEAF
TRBD1	13	TRBV7-8	TRBJ2-5	ASSLATGTGETQY
.	14	TRBV21-1	TRBJ2-7	ASSKIEPTPPYEQY
TRBD2	14	TRBV4-3	TRBJ2-7	ASSQDPTSGGNEQY
.	11	TRBV3-1/TRBV3-2	TRBJ1-1	ASSPGTLTEAF
TRBD1	12	TRBV6-6	TRBJ1-2	ASSLGQGNYGYT
.	13	TRBV6-4	TRBJ2-1	ASRMGHLNGDEQF
.	12	TRBV5-5	TRBJ1-6	ASSPTGNNSPLH
.	13	TRBV7-2	TRBJ1-3	ASSLAPRGTDTIY
TRBD2	15	TRBV7-7	TRBJ2-2	ASSSFASGGNTGELF
TRBD1	12	TRBV11-3	TRBJ1-1	ASSWDSSNTEAF
.	12	TRBV9	TRBJ1-1	ASSVDLMNTEAF
.	13	TRBV7-9	TRBJ1-4	ASSLRTATNEKLF
.	13	TRBV11-2	TRBJ2-7	ASSSIRYGGNEQY
TRBD1	13	TRBV15	TRBJ2-6	ATSTTGDGANVLT
.	11	TRBV5-4	TRBJ2-1	ASSLVLLDEQF
.	11	TRBV18	TRBJ2-5	ASSRGQQETQY
.	14	TRBV11-2	TRBJ2-1	ASSVPLARSYNEQF
.	14	TRBV7-9	TRBJ2-7	ASSLVEGHKSYEQY
.	11	TRBV30	TRBJ2-3	AWSGISTDTQY
.	13	TRBV2	TRBJ1-1	ASNRDSQGNTEAF
.	13	TRBV3-1/TRBV3-2	TRBJ1-1	ASSQGGGLNTEAF
TRBD2	15	TRBV3-1/TRBV3-2	TRBJ2-2	ASSQETWGGRTGELF
.	14	TRBV4-1	TRBJ1-4	ASSRLIGIRGEKLF
TRBD2	13	TRBV7-2	TRBJ2-1	ASSPVGGAYNEQF
.	11	TRBV6-5	TRBJ1-2	ASRRGYPLGYT
TRBD2	12	TRBV11-2	TRBJ2-3	ASSWEGVADTQY
.	12	TRBV6-4	TRBJ2-3	ASSAELGTDTQY
.	11	TRBV7-7	TRBJ2-5	ASSLDSQETQY
.	11	TRBV29-1	TRBJ1-2	SVAGGHNYGYT
.	13	TRBV7-6	TRBJ2-3	ASSGGLAGTDTQY
.	12	TRBV7-3	TRBJ2-3	ASSSGQRTDTQY
TRBD1	12	TRBV29-1	TRBJ1-3	SVMTGAGGNTIY
.	12	TRBV5-6	TRBJ1-4	ASSQQVGDEKLF
.	12	TRBV11-2	TRBJ1-1	ASSLEQGRAEAF
.	10	TRBV6-5	TRBJ1-1	ASRTENTEAF
.	12	TRBV6-6	TRBJ2-2	ASIHLEDTGELF
.	12	TRBV10-3	TRBJ2-3	AITTGGDADTQY
.	14	TRBV11-2	TRBJ2-2	ASSPPSVFNTGELF
TRBD1	13	TRBV11-2	TRBJ1-5	ASSRDGQGNQPQH
TRBD1	15	TRBV7-2	TRBJ1-4	ASSTPTGNHTIEKLF
TRBD1	11	TRBV5-1	TRBJ2-2	ASTGTGPGELF
.	9	TRBV30	TRBJ1-2	GTESNYGYT
.	14	TRBV4-1	TRBJ2-1	ASSHPWATQYNEQF